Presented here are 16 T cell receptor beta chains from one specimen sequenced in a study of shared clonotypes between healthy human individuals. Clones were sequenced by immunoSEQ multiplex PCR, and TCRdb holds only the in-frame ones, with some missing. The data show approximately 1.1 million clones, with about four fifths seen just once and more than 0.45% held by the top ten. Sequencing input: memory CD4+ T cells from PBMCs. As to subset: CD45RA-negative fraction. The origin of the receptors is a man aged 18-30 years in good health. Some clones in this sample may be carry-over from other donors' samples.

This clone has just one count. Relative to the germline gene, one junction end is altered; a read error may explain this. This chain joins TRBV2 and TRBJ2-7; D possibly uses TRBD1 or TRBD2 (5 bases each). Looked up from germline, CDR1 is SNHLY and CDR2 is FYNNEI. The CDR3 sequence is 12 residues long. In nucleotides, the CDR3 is TGTGCCAGCAGTGTCAGGGAAGGTTCAGCGGTGTTC. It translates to CASSVREGSAVF.

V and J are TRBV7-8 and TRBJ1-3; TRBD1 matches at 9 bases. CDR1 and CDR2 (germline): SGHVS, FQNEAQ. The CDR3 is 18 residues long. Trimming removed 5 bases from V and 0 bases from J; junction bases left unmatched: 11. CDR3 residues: CASSPGTGWYSSGNTIYF. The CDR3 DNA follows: TGTGCCAGCAGCCCCGGGACAGGGTGGTACTCCTCTGGAAACACCATATATTTT.

The CDR3 bases are TGTGCCAGCAGCCGACTCAGGGGTGGGGATACGCAGTATTTT. It encodes CASSRLRGGDTQYF. This chain links TRBV11-1 with TRBJ2-3; possible D gene TRBD1, 6 bases. This CDR3 is 14 amino acids long. V was pared by 5 bases and J by 6 bases, with 15 bases between. Germline V gene data show CDR1 as SGHAT and CDR2 as FQDESV (reference sequence). Full variable domain (rest looked up from reference TRBV11-1 and TRBJ2-3): EAEVAQSPRYKITEKSQAVAFWCDPISGHATLYWYRQILGQGPELLVQFQDESVVDDSQLPKDRFSAERLKGVDSTLKIQPAELGDSAMYLCASSRLRGGDTQYFGPGTRLTVL.

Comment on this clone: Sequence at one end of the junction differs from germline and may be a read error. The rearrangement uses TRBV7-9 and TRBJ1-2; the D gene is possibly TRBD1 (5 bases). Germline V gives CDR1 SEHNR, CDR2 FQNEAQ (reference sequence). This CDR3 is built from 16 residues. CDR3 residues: CASSQDRGMEDYGYTF. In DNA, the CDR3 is TGCGCCAGCAGCCAAGATCGGGGGATGGAGGACTATGGCTACACCTTC. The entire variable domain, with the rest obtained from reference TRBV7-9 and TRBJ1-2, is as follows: DTGVSQNPRHKITKRGQNVTFRCDPISEHNRLYWYRQTLGQGPEFLTYFQNEAQLEKSRLLSDRFSAERPKGSFSTLEIQRTEQGDSAMYLCASSQDRGMEDYGYTFGSGTRLTVV.

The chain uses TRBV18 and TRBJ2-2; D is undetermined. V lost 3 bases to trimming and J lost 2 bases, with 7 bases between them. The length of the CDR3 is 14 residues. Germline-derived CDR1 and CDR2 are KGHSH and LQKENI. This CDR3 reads CASSPYPNTGELFF. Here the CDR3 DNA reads TGTGCCAGCTCACCGTACCCCAACACCGGGGAGCTGTTTTTT.

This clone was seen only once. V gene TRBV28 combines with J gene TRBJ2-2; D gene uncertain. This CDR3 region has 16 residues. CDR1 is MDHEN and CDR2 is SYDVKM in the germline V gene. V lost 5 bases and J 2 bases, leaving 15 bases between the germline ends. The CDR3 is CASSPSEKTNTGELFF. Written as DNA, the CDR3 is TGTGCCAGCAGTCCTTCGGAGAAGACAAACACCGGGGAGCTGTTTTTT. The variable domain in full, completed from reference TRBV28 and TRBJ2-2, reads DVKVTQSSRYLVKRTGEKVFLECVQDMDHENMFWYRQDPGLGLRLIYFSYDVKMKEKGDIPEGYSVSREKKERFSLILESASTNQTSMYLCASSPSEKTNTGELFFGEGSRLTVL.

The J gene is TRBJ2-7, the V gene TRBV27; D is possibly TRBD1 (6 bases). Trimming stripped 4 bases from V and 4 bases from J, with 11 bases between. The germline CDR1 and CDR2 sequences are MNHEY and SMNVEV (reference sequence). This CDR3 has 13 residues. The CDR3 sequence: CASSYQGYYEQYF. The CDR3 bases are TGTGCCAGCAGTTACCAGGGGTATTACGAGCAGTACTTC.

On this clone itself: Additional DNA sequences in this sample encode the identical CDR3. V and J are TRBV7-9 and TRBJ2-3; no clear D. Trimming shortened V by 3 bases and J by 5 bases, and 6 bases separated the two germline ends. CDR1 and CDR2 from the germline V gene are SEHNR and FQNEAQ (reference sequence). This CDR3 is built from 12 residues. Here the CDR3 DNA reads TGTGCCAGCAGCTTCCTTGGAGATACGCAGTATTTT. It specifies CASSFLGDTQYF. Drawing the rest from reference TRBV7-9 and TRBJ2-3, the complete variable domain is DTGVSQNPRHKITKRGQNVTFRCDPISEHNRLYWYRQTLGQGPEFLTYFQNEAQLEKSRLLSDRFSAERPKGSFSTLEIQRTEQGDSAMYLCASSFLGDTQYFGPGTRLTVL.

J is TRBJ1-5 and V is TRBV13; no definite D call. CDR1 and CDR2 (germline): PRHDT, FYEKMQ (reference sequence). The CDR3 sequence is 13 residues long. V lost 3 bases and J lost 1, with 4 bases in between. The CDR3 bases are TGTGCCAGCAGCTTTGGGAGCAATCAGCCCCAGCATTTT. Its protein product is CASSFGSNQPQHF.

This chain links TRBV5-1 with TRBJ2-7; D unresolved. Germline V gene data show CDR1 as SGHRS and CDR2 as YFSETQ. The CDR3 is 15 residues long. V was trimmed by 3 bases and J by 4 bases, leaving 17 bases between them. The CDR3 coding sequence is TGCGCCAGCAGCTCCCTCCTCCCGCGGTCGTACGAGCAGTACTTC. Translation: CASSSLLPRSYEQYF.

The CDR3 nucleotides read TGTGCCAGCACACTCGGACCCCGGGGGACCGGGGAGCTGTTTTTT. Translated: CASTLGPRGTGELFF. The chain is built from TRBV6-5 and TRBJ2-2; tentative D call: TRBD2 (6 bases). Between the trimmed V and J ends, which lost 7 bases and 5 bases, there was a span of 17 bases. This CDR3 contains 15 residues. CDR1 and CDR2 from the germline V gene are MNHEY and SVGAGI.

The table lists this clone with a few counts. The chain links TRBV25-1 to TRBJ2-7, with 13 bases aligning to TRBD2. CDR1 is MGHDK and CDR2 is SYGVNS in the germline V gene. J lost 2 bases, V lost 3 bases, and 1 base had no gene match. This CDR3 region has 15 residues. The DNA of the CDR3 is TGTGCCAGCAGTGATGGACTAGCGGGAGCCTACGAGCAGTACTTC. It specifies CASSDGLAGAYEQYF.

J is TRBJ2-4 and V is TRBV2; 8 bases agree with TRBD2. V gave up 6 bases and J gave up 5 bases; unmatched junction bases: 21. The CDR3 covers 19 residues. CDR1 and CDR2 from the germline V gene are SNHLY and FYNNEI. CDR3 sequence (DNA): TGTGCCAGCAGGGGGAGCGAGCCTGGGCGGGAGGTATACGAAAACATTCAGTACTTC. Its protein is CASRGSEPGREVYENIQYF.

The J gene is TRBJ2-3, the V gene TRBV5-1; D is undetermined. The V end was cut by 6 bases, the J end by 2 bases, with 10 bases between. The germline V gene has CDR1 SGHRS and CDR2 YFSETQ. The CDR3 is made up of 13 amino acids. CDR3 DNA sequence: TGCGCCAGCATTAACGAGAACACAGATACGCAGTATTTT. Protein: CASINENTDTQYF.

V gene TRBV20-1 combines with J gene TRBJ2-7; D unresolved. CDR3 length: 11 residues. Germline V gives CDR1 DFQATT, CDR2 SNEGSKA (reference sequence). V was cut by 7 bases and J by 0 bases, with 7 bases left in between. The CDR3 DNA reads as TGCAGTGTCCCTACCTCCTACGAGCAGTACTTC. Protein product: CSVPTSYEQYF.

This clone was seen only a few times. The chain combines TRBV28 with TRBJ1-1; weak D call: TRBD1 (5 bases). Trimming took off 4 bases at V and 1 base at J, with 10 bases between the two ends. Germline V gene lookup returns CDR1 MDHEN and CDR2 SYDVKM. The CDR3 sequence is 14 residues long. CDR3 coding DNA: TGTGCCAGCAGTTCCGTCGGACAGAACACTGAAGCTTTCTTT. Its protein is CASSSVGQNTEAFF.